This TCR beta chain was obtained from a study of T-cell reconstitution after alpha-beta-depleted transplantation in children. Germline-derived CDR1 and CDR2 are SGHDT and YYEEEE. This CDR3 region has 14 residues. Trimming pared 5 bases from V and 4 bases from J, leaving 14 bases between. Construction of the TCRbeta library involved unique molecular identifiers. MiXCR, applied by TCRdb to the PCR reads, yields one record per CDR3 protein. The sample yields about 500,000 distinct CDR3 sequences, 30% to 35% seen once. This clonotype was picked up a small number of times. This chain joins TRBV5-6 and TRBJ2-3; D might be TRBD2 (5 bases). The clonotype originates from a human donor who donated a stem cell graft to a child with aplastic anemia. The sample here was PBMCs from the stem cell graft donor, taken from the stem cell graft. This chain's CDR3 is CASRWSSRPDTQYF. For the CDR3, the DNA is TGTGCCAGCAGGTGGTCTAGCAGGCCAGATACGCAGTATTTT. Full variable domain (remainder filled in from reference TRBV5-6 and TRBJ2-3): DAGVTQSPTHLIKTRGQQVTLRCSPKSGHDTVSWYQQALGQGPQFIFQYYEEEERQRGNFPDRFSGHQFPNYSSELNVNALLLGDSALYLCASRWSSRPDTQYFGPGTRLTVL.